This T cell receptor beta chain is from a study of early T cells in non-severe SARS-CoV-2 infection. Background on the study: Bulk RNA isolated from unsorted whole blood underwent sequencing; chains were not paired.

The TCR library protocol attached unique molecular identifiers to the individual cDNA molecules. TCRdb itself ran the 5' RACE reads through MiXCR, one entry per CDR3 protein. The sample records roughly 81,000 distinct CDR3 sequences, over 10% being singletons. This clonotype was found many times. The antigen remains unidentified. Per the germline V gene, CDR1 is DFQATT and CDR2 is SNEGSKA (reference sequence). With 0 bases removed from V and 4 bases from J, the gap between germline ends came to 17 bases. The CDR3 has 16 amino acids. Overall study findings and caveats: Anti-spike CD8 specificities were favored by VDJdb matching, whose results missed private and CD4 specificities.

This chain links TRBV20-1 with TRBJ2-3; D could derive from TRBD1 or TRBD2 (6 bases each). This TCR derives from an adult who was a healthcare worker with PCR-confirmed SARS-CoV-2 infection or an uninfected control (not recorded which). Sequenced input: whole blood. The CDR3 DNA is TGCAGTGCTAGAGATTCGGGGGCTGGGTTTCCAGATACGCAGTATTTT. It specifies CSARDSGAGFPDTQYF.